This TCR beta chain was documented in a study of response to subunit inactivated influenza vaccine. General study points: Every seasonal influenza vaccination brings in few new T cells, the authors suggested.

This clonotype occurred many times. Its target is not known. TCRdb recomputed calls from the RT-PCR reads with MiXCR, one row per CDR3 protein. Among roughly 170,000 distinct CDR3 sequences, about a tenth were seen once, and the ten largest hold approximately 11%. This sequence originates from a man aged 45 to 65 who received an inactivated influenza vaccine. This sample comprised non-naive T cells sorted from PBMCs, obtained on the day of vaccination.

CDR3 amino acids: CASSLLRLNEQFF. The CDR3 coding sequence is TGTGCCAGCAGCTTACTGCGCCTTAATGAGCAGTTCTTC. The rearrangement links TRBV7-2 to TRBJ2-1; D call uncertain. CDR3 size: 13 residues. CDR1 is SGHTA, CDR2 FQGNSA, per germline. V lost 2 bases, J lost 7 bases, and 9 bases lay in between.